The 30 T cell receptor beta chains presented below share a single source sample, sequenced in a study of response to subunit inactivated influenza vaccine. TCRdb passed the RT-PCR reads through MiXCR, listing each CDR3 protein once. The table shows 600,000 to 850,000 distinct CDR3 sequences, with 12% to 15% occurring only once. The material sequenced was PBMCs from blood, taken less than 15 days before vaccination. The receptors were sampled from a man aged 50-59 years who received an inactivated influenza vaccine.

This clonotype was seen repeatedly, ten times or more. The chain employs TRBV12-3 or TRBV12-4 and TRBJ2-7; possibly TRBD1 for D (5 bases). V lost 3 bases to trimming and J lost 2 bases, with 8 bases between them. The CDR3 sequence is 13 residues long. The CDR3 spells CASSFRVTYEQYF. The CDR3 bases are TGTGCCAGCAGTTTCAGGGTGACCTACGAGCAGTACTTC.

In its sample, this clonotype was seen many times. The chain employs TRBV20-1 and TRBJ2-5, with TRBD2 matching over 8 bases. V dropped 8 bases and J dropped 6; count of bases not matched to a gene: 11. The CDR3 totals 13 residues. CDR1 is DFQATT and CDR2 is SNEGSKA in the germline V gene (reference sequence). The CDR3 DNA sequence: TGCAGTTTTAAACGGGAGGGCCCGAAGACCCAGTACTTC. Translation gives CSFKREGPKTQYF.

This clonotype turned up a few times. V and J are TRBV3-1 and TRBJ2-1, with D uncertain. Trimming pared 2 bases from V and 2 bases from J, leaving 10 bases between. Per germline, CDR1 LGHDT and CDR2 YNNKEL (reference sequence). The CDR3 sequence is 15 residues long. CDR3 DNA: TGTGCCAGCAGCCAAAGCCCAGGCACCTACAATGAGCAGTTCTTC. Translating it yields CASSQSPGTYNEQFF.

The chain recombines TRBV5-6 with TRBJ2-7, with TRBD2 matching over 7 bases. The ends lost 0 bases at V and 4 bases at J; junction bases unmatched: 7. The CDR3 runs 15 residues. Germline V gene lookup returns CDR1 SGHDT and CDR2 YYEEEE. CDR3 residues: CASSLDAGEGYEQYF. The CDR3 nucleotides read TGTGCCAGCAGCTTGGATGCGGGAGAAGGTTACGAGCAGTACTTC.

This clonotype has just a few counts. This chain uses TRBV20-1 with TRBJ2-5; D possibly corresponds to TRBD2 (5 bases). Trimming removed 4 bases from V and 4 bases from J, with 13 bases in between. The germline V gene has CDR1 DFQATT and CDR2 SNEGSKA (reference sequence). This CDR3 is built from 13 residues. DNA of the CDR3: TGCAGTGCTAAGTGGGAGTCTCTAGAGACCCAGTACTTC. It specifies CSAKWESLETQYF.

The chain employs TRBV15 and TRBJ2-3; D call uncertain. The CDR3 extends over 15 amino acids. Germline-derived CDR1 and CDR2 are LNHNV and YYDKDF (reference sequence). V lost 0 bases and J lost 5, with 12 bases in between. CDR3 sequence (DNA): TGTGCCACCAGCAGAGAAAACCGGAGAAGAGATACGCAGTATTTT. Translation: CATSRENRRRDTQYF.

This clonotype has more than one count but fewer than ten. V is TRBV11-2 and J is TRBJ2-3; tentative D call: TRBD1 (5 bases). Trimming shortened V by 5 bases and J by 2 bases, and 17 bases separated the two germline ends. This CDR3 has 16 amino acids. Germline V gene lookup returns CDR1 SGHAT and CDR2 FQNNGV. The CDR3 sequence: CASSVPGSIPTDTQYF. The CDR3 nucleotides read TGTGCCAGCAGCGTGCCAGGGTCGATCCCCACAGATACGCAGTATTTT.

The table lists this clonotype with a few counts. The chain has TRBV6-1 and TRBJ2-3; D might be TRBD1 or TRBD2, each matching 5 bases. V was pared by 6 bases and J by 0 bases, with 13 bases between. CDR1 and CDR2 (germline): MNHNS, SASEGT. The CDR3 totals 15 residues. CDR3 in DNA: TGTGCCAGCAGCCGAGTAGAGGGGAGCACAGATACGCAGTATTTT. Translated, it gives CASSRVEGSTDTQYF.

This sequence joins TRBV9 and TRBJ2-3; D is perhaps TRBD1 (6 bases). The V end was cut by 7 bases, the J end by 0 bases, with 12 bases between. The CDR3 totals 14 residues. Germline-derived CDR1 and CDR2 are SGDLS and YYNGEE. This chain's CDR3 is CASASGQSTDTQYF. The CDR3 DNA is TGTGCCAGCGCAAGCGGACAGAGCACAGATACGCAGTATTTT.

CDR3 sequence (DNA): TGTGCTAGAAGCCAGGACAGCCGTAATCAGCCCCAGCATTTT. The encoded protein is CARSQDSRNQPQHF. The chain has TRBV12-5 and TRBJ1-5; weak D call: TRBD1 (6 bases). V gave up 9 bases and J gave up 4 bases, with 16 bases separating them. CDR1 is LGHNT and CDR2 is FRNRAP in the germline V gene. This CDR3 comprises 14 residues.

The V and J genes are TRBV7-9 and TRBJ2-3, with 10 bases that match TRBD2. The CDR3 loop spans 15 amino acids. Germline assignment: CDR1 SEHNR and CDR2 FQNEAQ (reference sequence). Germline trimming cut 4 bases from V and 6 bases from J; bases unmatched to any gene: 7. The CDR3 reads CASSSVGLAVDTQYF. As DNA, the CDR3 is TGTGCCAGCAGCTCGGTAGGACTAGCGGTTGATACGCAGTATTTT.

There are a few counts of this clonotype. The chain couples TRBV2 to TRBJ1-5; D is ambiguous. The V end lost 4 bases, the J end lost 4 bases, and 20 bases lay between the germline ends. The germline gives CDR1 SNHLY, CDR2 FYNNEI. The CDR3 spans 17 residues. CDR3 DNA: TGTGCCAGCAGTGCCACCGGGATACCCAGAGAAAATCAGCCCCAGCATTTT. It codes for CASSATGIPRENQPQHF.

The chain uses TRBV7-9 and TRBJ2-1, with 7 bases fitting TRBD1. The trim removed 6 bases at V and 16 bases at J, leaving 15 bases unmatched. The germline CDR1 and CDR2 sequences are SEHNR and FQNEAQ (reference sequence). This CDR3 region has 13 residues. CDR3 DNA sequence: TGTGCCAGCAGAGTGCTGACCGGACAGGAGAAATTCTTC. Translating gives CASRVLTGQEKFF.

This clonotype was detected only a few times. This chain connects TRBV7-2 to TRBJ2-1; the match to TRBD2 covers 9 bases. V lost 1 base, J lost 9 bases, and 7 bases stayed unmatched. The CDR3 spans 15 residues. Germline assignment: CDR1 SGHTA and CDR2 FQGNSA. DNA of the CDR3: TGTGCCAGCAGCTTAGGACTAGCGGTCTGGGGTGAGCAGTTCTTC. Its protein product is CASSLGLAVWGEQFF.

The CDR3 protein is CASSLGGGFEQYF. CDR3 nucleotide sequence: TGTGCCAGCAGTTTGGGAGGGGGGTTCGAGCAGTACTTC. The chain carries TRBV6-5 and TRBJ2-7, with D tentatively TRBD2 (7 bases). V dropped 4 bases and J dropped 6 bases, with 13 bases sitting between them. This CDR3 spans 13 amino acids. Germline CDR1 is MNHEY and CDR2 is SVGAGI.

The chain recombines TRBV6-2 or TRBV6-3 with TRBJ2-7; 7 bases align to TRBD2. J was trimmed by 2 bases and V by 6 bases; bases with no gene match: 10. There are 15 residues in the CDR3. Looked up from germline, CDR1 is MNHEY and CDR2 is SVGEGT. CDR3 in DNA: TGTGCCAGCAGCCATCCGACGGCGGGAGCCTACGAGCAGTACTTC. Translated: CASSHPTAGAYEQYF.

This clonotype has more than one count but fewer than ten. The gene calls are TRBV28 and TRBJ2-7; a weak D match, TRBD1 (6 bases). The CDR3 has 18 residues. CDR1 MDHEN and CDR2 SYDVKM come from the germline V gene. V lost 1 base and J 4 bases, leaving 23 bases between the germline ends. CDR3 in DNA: TGTGCCAGCAGTTTATTCCTAAAAATGGGGGACACCCAATACGAGCAGTACTTC. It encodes CASSLFLKMGDTQYEQYF.

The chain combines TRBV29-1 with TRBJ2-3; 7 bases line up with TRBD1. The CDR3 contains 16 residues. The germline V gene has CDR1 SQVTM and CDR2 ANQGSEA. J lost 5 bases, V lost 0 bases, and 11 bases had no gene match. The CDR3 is CSVEDLDRAFRDTQYF. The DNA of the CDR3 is TGCAGCGTTGAAGATCTAGACAGGGCGTTTAGAGATACGCAGTATTTT.

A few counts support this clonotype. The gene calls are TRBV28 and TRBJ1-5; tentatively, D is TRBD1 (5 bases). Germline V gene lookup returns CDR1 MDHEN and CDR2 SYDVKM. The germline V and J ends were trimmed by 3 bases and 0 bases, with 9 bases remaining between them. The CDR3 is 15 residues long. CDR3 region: CASSFEGYSNQPQHF. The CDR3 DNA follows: TGTGCCAGCAGTTTTGAGGGGTATAGCAATCAGCCCCAGCATTTT.

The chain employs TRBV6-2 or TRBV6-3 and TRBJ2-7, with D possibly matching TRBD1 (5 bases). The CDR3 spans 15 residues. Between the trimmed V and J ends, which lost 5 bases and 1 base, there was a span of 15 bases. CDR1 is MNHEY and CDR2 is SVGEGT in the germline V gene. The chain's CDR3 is CASSHPARTSYEQYF. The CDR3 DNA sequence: TGTGCCAGCAGTCACCCTGCCAGGACATCCTACGAGCAGTACTTC.

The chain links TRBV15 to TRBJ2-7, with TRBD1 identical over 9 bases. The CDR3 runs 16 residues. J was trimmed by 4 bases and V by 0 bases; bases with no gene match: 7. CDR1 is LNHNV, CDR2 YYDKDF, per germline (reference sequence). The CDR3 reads CATSRDKGQGWYEQYF. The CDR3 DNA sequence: TGTGCCACCAGCAGAGATAAGGGACAGGGTTGGTACGAGCAGTACTTC.

The CDR3 DNA reads as TGTGCCAGCAGCGTCACAGGGCATGAGCAGTTCTTC. Translated: CASSVTGHEQFF. The chain joins TRBV9 to TRBJ2-1; tentative D call: TRBD1 (6 bases). There are 12 residues in the CDR3. Per germline, CDR1 SGDLS and CDR2 YYNGEE. V lost 2 bases to trimming and J lost 8 bases, with 8 bases between them.

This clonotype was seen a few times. CDR3 DNA sequence: TGTGCCAGCAGTTTAGGTCCGGAGGCGGGAGGGCCCTACGAGCAGTACTTC. Translating it yields CASSLGPEAGGPYEQYF. The J gene is TRBJ2-7, the V gene TRBV27; 9 bases are a match to TRBD2. This CDR3 is built from 17 residues. The V segment lost 2 bases and the J segment 2 bases; nucleotides outside the gene matches: 10. Germline V lookup: CDR1 MNHEY, CDR2 SMNVEV (reference sequence).

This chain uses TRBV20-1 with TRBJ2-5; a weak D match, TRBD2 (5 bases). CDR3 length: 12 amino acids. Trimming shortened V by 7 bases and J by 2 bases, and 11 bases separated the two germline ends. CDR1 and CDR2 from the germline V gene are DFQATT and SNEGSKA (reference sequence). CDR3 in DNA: TGCAGTGTACAAACGGGGCAAGAGACCCAGTACTTC. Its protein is CSVQTGQETQYF.

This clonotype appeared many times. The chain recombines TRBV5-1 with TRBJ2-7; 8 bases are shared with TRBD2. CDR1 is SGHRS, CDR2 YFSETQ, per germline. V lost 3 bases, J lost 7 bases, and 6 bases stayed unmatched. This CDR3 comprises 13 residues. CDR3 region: CASSSGTRVEQYF. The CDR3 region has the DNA TGCGCCAGCAGCTCCGGGACTAGGGTTGAGCAGTACTTC.

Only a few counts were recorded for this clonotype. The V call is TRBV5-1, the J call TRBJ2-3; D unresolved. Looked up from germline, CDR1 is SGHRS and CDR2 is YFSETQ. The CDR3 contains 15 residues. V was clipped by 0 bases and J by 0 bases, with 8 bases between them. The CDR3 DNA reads TGCGCCAGCAGCTTGGAATCTCCCAGCACAGATACGCAGTATTTT. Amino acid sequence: CASSLESPSTDTQYF.

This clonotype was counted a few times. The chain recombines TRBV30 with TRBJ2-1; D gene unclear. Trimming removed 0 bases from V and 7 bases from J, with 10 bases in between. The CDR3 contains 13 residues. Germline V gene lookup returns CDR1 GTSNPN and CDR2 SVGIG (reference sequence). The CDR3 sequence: CAWSVGLRNEQFF. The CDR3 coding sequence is TGTGCCTGGAGTGTAGGGCTGAGGAATGAGCAGTTCTTC.

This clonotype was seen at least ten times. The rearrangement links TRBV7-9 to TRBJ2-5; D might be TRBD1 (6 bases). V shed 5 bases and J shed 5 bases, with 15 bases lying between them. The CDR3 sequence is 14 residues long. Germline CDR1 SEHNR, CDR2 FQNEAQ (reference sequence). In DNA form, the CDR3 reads TGTGCCAGCAGCGCAAATACAGGGCGGGAGACCCAGTACTTC. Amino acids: CASSANTGRETQYF.

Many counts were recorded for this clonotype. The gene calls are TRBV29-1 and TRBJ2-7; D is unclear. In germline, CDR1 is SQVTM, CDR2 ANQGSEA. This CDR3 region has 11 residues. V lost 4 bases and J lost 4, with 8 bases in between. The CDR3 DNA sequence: TGCAGCGTTGGTCCCGCTTACGAGCAGTACTTC. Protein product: CSVGPAYEQYF.

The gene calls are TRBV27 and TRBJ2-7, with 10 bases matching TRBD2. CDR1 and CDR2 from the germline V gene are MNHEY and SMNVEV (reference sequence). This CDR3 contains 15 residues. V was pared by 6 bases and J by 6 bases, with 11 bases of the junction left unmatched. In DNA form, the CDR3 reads TGTGCCAGCAGCGGCACAGCGGGAGGGCGAGTCGAGCAGTACTTC. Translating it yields CASSGTAGGRVEQYF.